Listed below are T cell receptor beta chains from one sample, sequenced in a study of blood T cells in healthy people across ages. MiXCR was run by TCRdb on the 5' RACE reads, yielding one entry per CDR3 protein. The repertoire has about 1,500,000 distinct CDR3 sequences, 28% of them found once; the top ten carry less than 9.5%. What was sequenced was blood. The receptor set was obtained from a young woman in good health. Both conserved end residues are part of each CDR3. The D gene is left open where the match is weak. Only part of the rows carry a size: once, few, many, or a class if the clone is expanded.

V gene	clone size	CDR3 length	J gene	D gene	CDR3 protein	CDR3 DNA
TRBV6-6	-	16	TRBJ2-3	-	CASGVRGLFSTDTQYF	TGTGCCAGCGGGGTGAGGGGTCTTTTTAGCACAGATACGCAGTATTTT
TRBV20-1	-	11	TRBJ1-1	-	CSAIGRVEAFF	TGCAGTGCCATTGGCAGGGTCGAAGCTTTCTTT
TRBV20-1	few	16	TRBJ2-5	-	CSASYTTPWGWETQYF	TGCAGTGCTAGCTATACGACACCTTGGGGGTGGGAGACCCAGTACTTC
TRBV4-1	few	15	TRBJ1-2	-	CASSQVAGTSGGYTF	TGCGCCAGCAGCCAGGTAGCAGGGACTTCTGGGGGCTACACCTTC
TRBV12-3/TRBV12-4	few	13	TRBJ2-4	-	CASSKGLFNIQYF	TGTGCCAGCAGTAAGGGACTTTTTAACATTCAGTACTTC
TRBV18	many	12	TRBJ2-7	-	CASSPGGHEQYF	TGTGCCAGCTCACCGGGGGGCCACGAGCAGTACTTC
TRBV6-5	-	13	TRBJ1-2	-	CASKQGLGIGYTF	TGTGCCAGCAAACAGGGACTGGGAATCGGCTACACCTTC
TRBV29-1	many	14	TRBJ2-7	TRBD2	CSVRAAGGLNEQYF	TGCAGCGTTCGCGCAGCGGGGGGGCTAAACGAGCAGTACTTC
TRBV6-5	many	17	TRBJ2-1	TRBD2	CASSPGQLAGGRNEQFF	TGTGCCAGCAGTCCCGGGCAACTAGCGGGGGGGCGGAATGAGCAGTTCTTC
TRBV12-3/TRBV12-4	-	14	TRBJ2-3	TRBD2	CASNRGGSTDTQYF	TGTGCCAGCAACCGGGGGGGAAGCACAGATACGCAGTATTTT
TRBV27	once	14	TRBJ2-3	-	CASSLFQATDTRYF	TGTGCCAGCAGTTTATTCCAGGCCACAGATACACGGTATTTT
TRBV6-5	few	17	TRBJ1-2	-	CASSYREGNGGDYGYTF	TGTGCCAGCAGTTACAGGGAAGGGAACGGGGGAGACTATGGCTACACCTTC
TRBV10-2	many	15	TRBJ2-5	TRBD1	CASTRTGGLQETQYF	TGCGCCAGCACCCGGACAGGCGGGTTACAAGAGACCCAGTACTTC
TRBV12-3/TRBV12-4	-	12	TRBJ1-1	TRBD1	CASSPDRVGAFF	TGTGCCAGCAGCCCGGACAGGGTAGGCGCTTTCTTT
TRBV7-2	once	15	TRBJ1-1	-	CASSLEGVQGGEAFF	TGTGCCAGCAGCTTAGAGGGGGTCCAGGGCGGAGAAGCTTTCTTT
TRBV5-1	few	15	TRBJ2-5	TRBD1	CASSSRQGRQETQYF	TGCGCCAGCAGCTCCCGACAGGGGAGACAAGAGACCCAGTACTTC
TRBV20-1	many	15	TRBJ2-7	-	CSARKDAALFYEQYF	TGCAGTGCTAGGAAGGACGCCGCCTTGTTCTACGAGCAGTACTTC
TRBV12-5	few	14	TRBJ1-5	-	CASGYREGGQPQHF	TGTGCTAGTGGTTACAGGGAGGGTGGACAGCCCCAGCATTTT
TRBV4-2	-	18	TRBJ2-7	TRBD2	CASSPYSLTSGGKYEQYF	TGTGCCAGCAGCCCCTACAGTCTTACTAGCGGGGGGAAGTACGAGCAGTACTTC
TRBV20-1	few	14	TRBJ2-4	-	CSARGRATKNIQYF	TGCAGTGCTAGAGGCAGGGCGACCAAAAACATTCAGTACTTC
TRBV9	-	10	TRBJ1-2	-	CASTKGGYTF	TGTGCCAGCACCAAAGGTGGCTACACCTTC
TRBV28	-	14	TRBJ2-7	-	CASRPGTPQVEQYF	TGTGCCAGCAGACCCGGGACTCCCCAAGTCGAGCAGTACTTC
TRBV5-1	few	13	TRBJ1-1	-	CASSEGAWTEAFF	TGCGCCAGCAGCGAGGGCGCGTGGACTGAAGCTTTCTTT
TRBV2	-	13	TRBJ2-5	-	CASSTELGETQYF	TGTGCCAGCAGTACGGAACTTGGAGAGACCCAGTACTTC
TRBV11-2	-	13	TRBJ2-5	-	CASSLRLVETQYF	TGTGCCAGCAGCCTGAGACTAGTAGAGACCCAGTACTTC
TRBV9	-	18	TRBJ2-4	TRBD1	CASSRNTGGTLAKNIQYF	TGTGCCAGCAGCCGAAATACAGGGGGAACCCTAGCCAAAAACATTCAGTACTTC
TRBV18	-	14	TRBJ1-1	-	CASSYSNSRESAFF	TGTGCCAGCTCATACTCGAACTCGAGGGAATCGGCTTTCTTT
TRBV6-5	few	12	TRBJ1-5	-	CASSRAGGTQHF	TGTGCCAGCAGTCGGGCCGGCGGGACCCAGCATTTT
TRBV5-1	-	14	TRBJ1-1	-	CASSFKGENTEAFF	TGCGCCAGCAGCTTTAAGGGGGAGAACACTGAAGCTTTCTTT
TRBV7-2	few	17	TRBJ2-5	TRBD2	CASSQRLAGGPGETQYF	TGTGCCAGCAGCCAAAGACTAGCGGGAGGGCCAGGGGAGACCCAGTACTTC
TRBV20-1	many	13	TRBJ2-7	-	CSAWQGGSYEQYF	TGCAGTGCCTGGCAAGGGGGTTCTTACGAGCAGTACTTC
TRBV12-3/TRBV12-4	few	14	TRBJ1-5	-	CASSFAGANQPQHF	TGTGCCAGCAGTTTCGCAGGGGCTAATCAGCCCCAGCATTTT
TRBV6-5	-	14	TRBJ2-4	TRBD2	CASSSALAGNIQYF	TGTGCCAGCAGTTCAGCTCTAGCGGGAAACATTCAGTACTTC
TRBV9	few	13	TRBJ1-2	-	CASSVGGGQGYTF	TGTGCCAGCAGCGTAGGCGGAGGGCAAGGCTACACCTTC
TRBV7-2	-	12	TRBJ2-3	-	CASSIRRDTQYF	TGTGCCAGCAGCATCCGGCGGGATACGCAGTATTTT
TRBV5-5	once	16	TRBJ2-2	TRBD1	CASSLRQGADTGERFF	TGTGCCAGCAGCTTGAGACAGGGGGCTGACACCGGGGAGCGGTTTTTT
TRBV7-9	-	15	TRBJ2-7	TRBD2	CASSSTSGGGWEQYF	TGTGCCAGCAGCTCAACTAGCGGGGGGGGTTGGGAGCAGTACTTC
TRBV18	-	17	TRBJ2-1	TRBD2	CASSPPSGGGPWNEQFF	TGTGCCAGCTCACCACCTTCGGGCGGGGGGCCCTGGAATGAGCAGTTCTTC
TRBV20-1	few	11	TRBJ2-7	-	CSASQGHEQYF	TGCAGTGCTTCCCAGGGCCACGAGCAGTACTTC
TRBV2	once	15	TRBJ1-1	-	CASRRGGGSNTEAFF	TGTGCCAGCAGGAGGGGCGGGGGTTCGAATACTGAAGCTTTCTTT
TRBV6-5	few	14	TRBJ2-3	TRBD2	CASRREGLTDTQYF	TGTGCCAGCAGGCGGGAGGGCCTCACAGATACGCAGTATTTT
TRBV27	many	16	TRBJ2-7	TRBD2	CASSLSPSGVGYEQYF	TGTGCCAGCAGTTTATCCCCTAGCGGGGTTGGATACGAGCAGTACTTC
TRBV28	-	15	TRBJ2-7	-	CASSSQRGQNYEQYF	TGTGCCAGTAGTTCTCAGCGGGGACAGAACTACGAGCAGTACTTC
TRBV7-2	many	19	TRBJ2-5	TRBD2	CASSLRQSTSGRAGETQYF	TGTGCCAGCAGCTTAAGACAGTCGACTAGCGGGAGGGCCGGGGAGACCCAGTACTTC
TRBV11-2	-	11	TRBJ1-1	-	CASSGEYEAFF	TGTGCCAGCAGCGGGGAATATGAAGCTTTCTTT